This T cell receptor beta chain was obtained from a study of blood T cell repertoires in COVID-19. Study summary: The samples span acute and convalescent COVID-19 from the United States, Italy and Spain.

Produced via immunoSEQ multiplex PCR; TCRdb's table is partial and in-frame only. The sample consists of more than 140,000 clones, about 90% of them appearing once. The germline CDR1 and CDR2 sequences are SGHRS and YFSETQ. This CDR3 is 15 amino acids long. With 2 bases removed from V and 7 bases from J, the gap between germline ends came to 13 bases. The chain recombines TRBV5-1 with TRBJ1-6; tentatively, D is TRBD1 (5 bases). Sequenced: peripheral blood. This receptor was identified in a woman aged 55-69 years with acute or convalescent COVID-19. The CDR3 DNA reads TGCGCCAGCAGCTTCCAGGGTAGGGGAAATTCACCCCTCCACTTT. Protein sequence: CASSFQGRGNSPLHF.